This T cell receptor (beta chain) was profiled in a study of T cell responses to AZD1222 COVID-19 vaccine. Study outcomes and limitations: Of the AZD1222 recipients, only 5 or 6 were seropositive at baseline. Clonal diversity was possibly underestimated; the donors were predominantly white British and more often female.

Libraries were prepared by immunoSEQ multiplex PCR; TCRdb keeps only in-frame clonotypes and omits some of them. The profile covers around 100,000 clones, with about 90% appearing a single time and 20% to 25% taken by the ten largest. About this clone: Antigen: not known.

The CDR3 runs to 13 residues. The V gene lost 5 bases and the J gene lost 3 bases, with 7 bases spanning the gap. Germline assignment: CDR1 SGHAT and CDR2 FQNNGV. The V call is TRBV11-2, the J call TRBJ1-4; unclear D gene. The sample here was peripheral blood, taken on day 0 of AZD1222 vaccination. The receptor was derived from an adult in good health. The CDR3 reads CASSPDPNEKLFF. The CDR3 bases are TGTGCCAGCAGCCCCGACCCTAATGAAAAACTGTTTTTT.